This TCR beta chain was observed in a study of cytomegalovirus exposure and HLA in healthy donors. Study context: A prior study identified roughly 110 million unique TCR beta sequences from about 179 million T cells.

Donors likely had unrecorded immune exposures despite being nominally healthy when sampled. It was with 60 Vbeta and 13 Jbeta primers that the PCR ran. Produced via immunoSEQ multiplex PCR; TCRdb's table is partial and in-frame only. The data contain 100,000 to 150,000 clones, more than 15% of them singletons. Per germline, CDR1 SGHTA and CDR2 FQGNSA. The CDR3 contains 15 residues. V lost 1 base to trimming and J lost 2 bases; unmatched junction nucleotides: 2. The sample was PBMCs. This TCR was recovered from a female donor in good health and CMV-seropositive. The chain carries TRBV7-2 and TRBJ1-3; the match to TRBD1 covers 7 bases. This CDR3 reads CASSLVQGAGNTIYF. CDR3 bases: TGTGCCAGCAGCTTAGTCCAGGGGGCTGGAAACACCATATATTTT.